This record concerns one T cell receptor (beta chain) sequence. From blood CD8+ and CD4+ T cells, the TCR beta chain was sequenced. Negative isolation was used for CD8+ and CD4+ T cells, and FACS enrichment was applied to TEMRA cells. This entry belongs to a study of CD8 T cells in Susac syndrome. The CDR3 runs to 13 residues. CDR1 LGHDT and CDR2 YNNKEL come from the germline V gene (reference sequence). Between the trimmed V and J ends, which lost 1 base and 7 bases, there was a span of 7 bases. RNA totalling about 0.45 to 1 ug underwent reverse transcription with random hexamers. The amplification used immunoSEQ multiplex PCR on TCR beta CDR3; it spanned 54 Vbeta and 13 Jbeta. TCRdb called the immunoSEQ multiplex PCR reads again in MiXCR, with one record for every CDR3 protein. Found here are about 140,000 distinct CDR3 sequences, 95% of them singletons; the top ten hold 0.13% to 0.15%.

The TCR originated in a human donor with Susac syndrome. This sequence joins TRBV3-1 and TRBJ2-2, with D maybe TRBD2 (5 bases). Sequences were obtained from CD4+ T cells from PBMCs. The CDR3 DNA is TGTGCCAGCAGCCAAGCACTAGTCGGGGAGCTGTTTTTT. This gives the protein CASSQALVGELFF.